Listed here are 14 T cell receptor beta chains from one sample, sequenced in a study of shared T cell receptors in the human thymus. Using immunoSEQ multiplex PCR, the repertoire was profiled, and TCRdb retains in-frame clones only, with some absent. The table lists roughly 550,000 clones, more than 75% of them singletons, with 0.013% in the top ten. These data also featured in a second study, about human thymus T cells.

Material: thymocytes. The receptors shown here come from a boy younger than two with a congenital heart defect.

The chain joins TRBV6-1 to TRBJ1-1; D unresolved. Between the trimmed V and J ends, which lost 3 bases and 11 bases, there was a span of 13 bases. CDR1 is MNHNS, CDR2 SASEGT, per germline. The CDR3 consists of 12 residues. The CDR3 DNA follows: TGTGCCAGCAGTGAGGGTCGGGCGGGGGCTTTCTTT. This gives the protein CASSEGRAGAFF.

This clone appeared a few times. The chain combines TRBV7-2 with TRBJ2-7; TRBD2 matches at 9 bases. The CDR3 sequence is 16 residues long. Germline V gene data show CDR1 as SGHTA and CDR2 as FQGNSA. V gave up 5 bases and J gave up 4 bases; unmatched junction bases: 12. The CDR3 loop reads CASSRTEVREGYEQYF. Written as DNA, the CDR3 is TGTGCCAGCAGCCGGACAGAGGTGCGGGAGGGTTACGAGCAGTACTTC.

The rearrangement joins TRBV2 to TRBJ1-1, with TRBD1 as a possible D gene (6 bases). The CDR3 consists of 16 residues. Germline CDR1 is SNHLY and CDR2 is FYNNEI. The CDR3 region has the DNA TGTTCCGGAAGCGGGGGCCAGGAAGAGGGGGGCACTGAAGCTTTCTTT. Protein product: CSGSGGQEEGGTEAFF.

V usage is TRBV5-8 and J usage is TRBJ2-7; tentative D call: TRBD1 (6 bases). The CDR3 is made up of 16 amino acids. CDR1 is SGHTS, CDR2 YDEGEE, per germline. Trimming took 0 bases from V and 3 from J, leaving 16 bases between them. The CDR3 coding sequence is TGTGCCAGCAGCTTGGAATATCAGGGGACGGTCTACGAGCAGTACTTC. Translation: CASSLEYQGTVYEQYF.

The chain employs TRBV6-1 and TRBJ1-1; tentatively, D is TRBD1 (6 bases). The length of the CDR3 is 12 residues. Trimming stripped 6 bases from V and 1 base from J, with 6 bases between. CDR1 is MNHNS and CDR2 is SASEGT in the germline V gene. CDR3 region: CASRGGNTEAFF. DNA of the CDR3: TGTGCCAGCAGAGGGGGGAACACTGAAGCTTTCTTT.

CDR3 amino acids: CASSLALARGGETQYF. CDR3 coding DNA: TGTGCCAGCAGCTTAGCGCTAGCGAGGGGGGGAGAGACCCAGTACTTC. This sequence joins TRBV7-9 and TRBJ2-5, with D tentatively TRBD2 (7 bases). This CDR3 comprises 16 residues. V lost 0 bases to trimming and J lost 4 bases, with 15 bases between them. CDR1 is SEHNR and CDR2 is FQNEAQ in the germline V gene (reference sequence).

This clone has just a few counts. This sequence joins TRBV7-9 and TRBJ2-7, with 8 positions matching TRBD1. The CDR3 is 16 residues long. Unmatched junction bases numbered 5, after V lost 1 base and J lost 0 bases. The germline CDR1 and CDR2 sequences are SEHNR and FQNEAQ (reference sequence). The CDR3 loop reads CASSLGRTGSSYEQYF. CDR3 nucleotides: TGTGCCAGCAGCTTAGGTCGGACAGGGAGCTCCTACGAGCAGTACTTC.

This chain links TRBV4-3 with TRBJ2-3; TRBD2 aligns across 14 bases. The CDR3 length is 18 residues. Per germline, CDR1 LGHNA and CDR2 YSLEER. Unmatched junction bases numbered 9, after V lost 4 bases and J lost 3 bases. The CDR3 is CASSPPGLAGESTDTQYF. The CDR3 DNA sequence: TGCGCCAGCAGCCCCCCGGGACTAGCGGGAGAGTCGACAGATACGCAGTATTTT.

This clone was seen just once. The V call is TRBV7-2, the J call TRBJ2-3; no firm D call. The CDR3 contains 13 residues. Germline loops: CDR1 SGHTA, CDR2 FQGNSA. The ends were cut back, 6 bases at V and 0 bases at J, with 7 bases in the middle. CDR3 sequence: CASSSESTDTQYF. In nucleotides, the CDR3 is TGTGCCAGCAGTTCAGAAAGCACAGATACGCAGTATTTT. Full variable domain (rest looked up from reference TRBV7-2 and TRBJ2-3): GAGVSQSPSNKVTEKGKDVELRCDPISGHTALYWYRQSLGQGLEFLIYFQGNSAPDKSGLPSDRFSAERTGGSVSTLTIQRTQQEDSAVYLCASSSESTDTQYFGPGTRLTVL.

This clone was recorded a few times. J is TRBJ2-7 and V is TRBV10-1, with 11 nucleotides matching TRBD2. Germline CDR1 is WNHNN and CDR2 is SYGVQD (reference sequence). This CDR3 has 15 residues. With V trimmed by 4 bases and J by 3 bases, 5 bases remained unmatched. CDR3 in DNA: TGCGCCAGCAGTGCCCCGACTAGCGGGAACTACGAGCAGTACTTC. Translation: CASSAPTSGNYEQYF.

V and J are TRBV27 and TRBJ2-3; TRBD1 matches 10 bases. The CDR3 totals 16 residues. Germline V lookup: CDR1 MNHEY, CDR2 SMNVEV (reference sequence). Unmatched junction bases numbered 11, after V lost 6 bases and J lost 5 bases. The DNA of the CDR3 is TGTGCCAGCAGCCCCCAGGGGACAGGGGTTAAAGATACGCAGTATTTT. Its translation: CASSPQGTGVKDTQYF.

Here the CDR3 DNA reads TGTGCCAGCAGGAGGCGGGAGGGGGCCGGGGAGCTGTTTTTT. Its translation is CASRRREGAGELFF. The rearrangement links TRBV5-4 to TRBJ2-2, with 9 bases lining up with TRBD2. Trimming cost V 5 bases and J 6 bases; bases outside gene matches: 5. This CDR3 has 14 residues. Per the germline V gene, CDR1 is SGHNT and CDR2 is YYREEE (reference sequence).

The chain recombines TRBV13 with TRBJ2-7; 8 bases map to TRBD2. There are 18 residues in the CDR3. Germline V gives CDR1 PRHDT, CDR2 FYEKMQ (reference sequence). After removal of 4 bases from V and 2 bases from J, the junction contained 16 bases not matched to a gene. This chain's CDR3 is CASSSRGPRGGDTYEQYF. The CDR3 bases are TGTGCCAGCAGCTCCCGGGGCCCCCGGGGGGGTGACACCTACGAGCAGTACTTC.

The DNA of the CDR3 is TGTGCCAGCAGTCCAACCCACCACCCCCCTATAGAGTACCTCACAGATACGCAGTATTTT. It translates to CASSPTHHPPIEYLTDTQYF. The chain links TRBV27 to TRBJ2-3; D gene unclear. Deletions cut 5 bases from V and 2 bases from J, with 29 bases between. CDR3 length: 20 residues. Germline V gives CDR1 MNHEY, CDR2 SMNVEV (reference sequence).